These 11 T cell receptor beta chains originate from one sample sequenced in a study of cytomegalovirus exposure and HLA in healthy donors. Vbeta (60) and Jbeta (13) primers were used in the PCR. Using immunoSEQ multiplex PCR, the repertoire was profiled, and TCRdb retains in-frame clones only, with some absent. The sample includes 95,000 to 150,000 clones, 75% to 90% of them seen just once. Sequenced: PBMCs. These receptors all come from a man aged 30-40 years in good health and CMV-seronegative.

This sequence joins TRBV5-1 and TRBJ1-4; TRBD1 agrees at 9 bases. Germline V gene data show CDR1 as SGHRS and CDR2 as YFSETQ. With 4 bases clipped from V and 3 bases from J, the junction kept 7 bases outside the gene matches. This CDR3 has 16 amino acids. CDR3 region: CASSGTGTSANEKLFF. CDR3 nucleotides: TGCGCCAGCAGCGGGACAGGGACTTCGGCTAATGAAAAACTGTTTTTT.

The chain carries TRBV29-1 and TRBJ2-7, with D maybe TRBD1 (6 bases). Germline lookup yields CDR1 SQVTM and CDR2 ANQGSEA. The CDR3 sequence is 12 residues long. Trimming cost V 7 bases and J 4 bases, with 14 bases left between them. The CDR3 spells CSAEQGPYEQYF. For the CDR3, the DNA is TGCAGCGCAGAACAGGGTCCGTACGAGCAGTACTTC.

The rearrangement uses TRBV28 and TRBJ1-5, with TRBD1 matching 8 bases. The CDR3 sequence is 16 residues long. The germline V gene encodes CDR1 MDHEN and CDR2 SYDVKM. V gave up 7 bases and J gave up 7 bases; unmatched junction bases: 15. The CDR3 DNA reads as TGTGCCAGCACCGCCTTTACAGGGGGAAGAGGACAGCCCCAGCATTTT. Encoded protein: CASTAFTGGRGQPQHF.

The chain couples TRBV6-6 to TRBJ2-5; D might be TRBD2 (5 bases). Germline assignment: CDR1 MNHNY and CDR2 SVGAGI (reference sequence). Trimming cost V 7 bases and J 4 bases, with 10 bases left between them. The CDR3 is 12 residues long. The CDR3 region is CASTGVIETQYF. The CDR3 DNA reads as TGTGCCAGCACCGGGGTCATAGAGACCCAGTACTTC.

This sequence joins TRBV7-9 and TRBJ2-5, with TRBD1 matching 9 bases. Germline V gene sequence: CDR1 SEHNR, CDR2 FQNEAQ (reference sequence). V was pared by 5 bases and J by 3 bases, with 4 bases of the junction left unmatched. This CDR3 is built from 14 residues. The CDR3 region is CASSARDREETQYF. The CDR3 DNA reads as TGTGCCAGCAGCGCCCGGGACAGGGAAGAGACCCAGTACTTC.

The J gene is TRBJ1-1, the V gene TRBV6-6, with 7 bases fitting TRBD1. Germline V CDR1 and CDR2: MNHNY, SVGAGI (reference sequence). The CDR3 length is 12 residues. J was trimmed by 8 bases and V by 2 bases; bases with no gene match: 2. The CDR3 protein is CASSYGQEEAFF. In nucleotides, the CDR3 is TGTGCCAGCAGTTACGGACAGGAAGAAGCTTTCTTT.

This clone came up a few times. This chain links TRBV5-1 with TRBJ1-5; D might be TRBD1 (5 bases). In germline, CDR1 is SGHRS, CDR2 YFSETQ. Trimming took off 3 bases at V and 3 bases at J, with 13 bases between the two ends. The CDR3 has 15 residues. The DNA for the CDR3 is TGCGCCAGCAGCTACTTAGACAGCACCAATCAGCCCCAGCATTTT. This translates into CASSYLDSTNQPQHF.

The J gene is TRBJ1-3, the V gene TRBV5-1; 10 bases align to TRBD1. The CDR3 extends over 23 amino acids. Germline assignment: CDR1 SGHRS and CDR2 YFSETQ. Trimming cost V 4 bases and J 0 bases; bases outside gene matches: 25. The CDR3 DNA reads TGCGCCAGCAGCCCCCGCCCCCGGACAGGGGGATCTTTTGGGTCGAGCTCTGGAAACACCATATATTTT. It encodes CASSPRPRTGGSFGSSSGNTIYF.

The chain joins TRBV10-3 to TRBJ2-5; TRBD2 might be the D (7 bases). The germline V and J ends were trimmed by 6 bases and 5 bases, with 19 bases remaining between them. The CDR3 has 15 amino acids. Germline CDR1 ENHRY, CDR2 SYGVKD. The CDR3 is CAISHRGAEGETQYF. The CDR3 nucleotides read TGTGCCATCAGCCACCGGGGGGCAGAGGGGGAGACCCAGTACTTC.

The rearrangement links TRBV7-8 to TRBJ2-7, with TRBD1 matching 7 bases. The CDR3 length is 14 residues. Unmatched junction bases numbered 9, after V lost 5 bases and J lost 5 bases. From germline, CDR1 is SGHVS and CDR2 FQNEAQ. The CDR3 sequence is CASSPKTGWNEQYF. Written as DNA, the CDR3 is TGTGCCAGCAGCCCAAAGACAGGGTGGAACGAGCAGTACTTC.

This rearrangement joins TRBV28 to TRBJ1-2; D is perhaps TRBD1 (5 bases). Trimming took off 10 bases at V and 2 bases at J, with 14 bases between the two ends. The CDR3 is 13 residues long. From germline, CDR1 is MDHEN and CDR2 SYDVKM. The CDR3 loop reads CATILGANYGYTF. CDR3 bases: TGTGCCACCATTCTAGGGGCCAACTATGGCTACACCTTC.